Here is one TCR beta chain with its context. These data belong to a study of blood T cell repertoires in COVID-19. Assay: immunoSEQ multiplex PCR; the TCRdb copy retains only in-frame clones and omits some. The sample gives more than 150,000 clones, roughly three quarters of which show up once; 13% to 15% is in the top ten. The sequence was obtained from a man in his fifties or sixties who had been exposed to COVID-19. Sequenced: PBMCs or T cells enriched from blood (not recorded which).

CDR3 residues: CSVEGGGEQYF. The CDR3 nucleotides read TGCAGCGTTGAAGGGGGAGGCGAGCAGTACTTC. J is TRBJ2-7 and V is TRBV29-1; D is perhaps TRBD2 (6 bases). The germline V gene encodes CDR1 SQVTM and CDR2 ANQGSEA. The CDR3 sequence is 11 residues long. Deletions cut 1 base from V and 6 bases from J, with 7 bases between.